The 10 T cell receptor beta chains reported below all come from one sample, sequenced in a study of regulatory T cells in long-lasting Graves disease (dated by TCRdb to about 2021). Receptor amplification or capture employed multiplex PCR. The instrument given in TCRdb is Illumina HiSeq 4000. To build TCR beta libraries, CDR3 regions were amplified by Arm-PCR using iRepertoire HTBI primers. TCRdb reprocessing: public reads trimmed at Q25 with fastp, clones called with MiXCR, in-frame beta chains kept. Merged by CDR3 protein, the rows form single entries marked with the most common genes and DNA. This sample holds 500,000 to 800,000 distinct CDR3 sequences; around 32% were observed only once. The ten biggest clones cover about two fifths of the sample. Explained via the paper, the time point label denotes: persistent/refractory GD, antithyroid drugs over 5 years with positive TRAb. For both TCR sequencing and RNA sequencing, RNA was extracted from PBMCs in TRIzol.

The specimen comprised peripheral blood mononuclear cells (PBMCs), sampled when the disease was refractory, from a patient treated with antithyroid drugs. The receptors stem from a female donor with Graves disease.

The chain has TRBV27 and TRBJ2-2; D is undetermined. V shed 8 bases and J shed 9 bases, with 16 bases lying between them. The CDR3 runs 13 residues. The germline V gene has CDR1 MNHEY and CDR2 SMNVEV (reference sequence). The CDR3 loop is CASSFFESRELFF. CDR3 coding DNA: TGTGCCAGCTCTTTCTTCGAGTCCCGGGAGCTGTTTTTT.

This clonotype has more than one count but fewer than ten. The chain employs TRBV28 and TRBJ1-4; maybe TRBD1 (5 bases). From germline, CDR1 is MDHEN and CDR2 SYDVKM. The CDR3 runs to 15 residues. The ends were cut back, 5 bases at V and 1 base at J, with 11 bases in the middle. In DNA, the CDR3 is TGTGCCAGCAGTCGCGGGGGGGTAACTAATGAAAAACTGTTTTTT. It encodes CASSRGGVTNEKLFF. Using reference TRBV28 and TRBJ1-4 for the parts outside the CDR3, the full variable domain is DVKVTQSSRYLVKRTGEKVFLECVQDMDHENMFWYRQDPGLGLRLIYFSYDVKMKEKGDIPEGYSVSREKKERFSLILESASTNQTSMYLCASSRGGVTNEKLFFGSGTQLSVL.

The chain carries TRBV20-1 and TRBJ2-7; D gene uncertain. The CDR3 is 12 residues long. Germline CDR1 DFQATT, CDR2 SNEGSKA (reference sequence). The V end was cut by 2 bases, the J end by 6 bases, with 11 bases between. CDR3 bases: TGCAGTGCTAGAATTAGCCGAGGCGAGCAGTACTTC. This encodes CSARISRGEQYF.

The rearrangement links TRBV29-1 to TRBJ2-7; D gene uncertain. From germline, CDR1 is SQVTM and CDR2 ANQGSEA. The CDR3 runs to 10 residues. V dropped 3 bases and J dropped 9 bases, with 9 bases sitting between them. CDR3 bases: TGCAGCGTTGAGAAGGGTGTGCAGTACTTC. It codes for CSVEKGVQYF.

The sample holds a few counts of this clonotype. The rearrangement joins TRBV12-3 or TRBV12-4 to TRBJ2-7; tentative D call: TRBD2 (6 bases). The CDR3 totals 14 residues. Trimming cost V 7 bases and J 2 bases, with 15 bases left between them. CDR3 region: CASNLSGVAYEQYF. For the CDR3, the DNA is TGTGCCAGCAACCTTAGCGGAGTTGCCTACGAGCAGTACTTC.

There are a few counts of this clonotype. The V call is TRBV28, the J call TRBJ1-2; D is possibly TRBD1 (5 bases). The germline V and J ends were trimmed by 3 bases and 4 bases, with 15 bases remaining between them. CDR3 length: 15 residues. Germline V lookup: CDR1 MDHEN, CDR2 SYDVKM. The CDR3 DNA reads TGTGCCAGCAGTTTCCCTGAGGGGCTGCGCTATGGCTACACCTTC. Translating it yields CASSFPEGLRYGYTF.

This clonotype was seen a handful of times. The rearrangement joins TRBV6-5 to TRBJ1-1; 8 nucleotides match TRBD1. V was clipped by 0 bases and J by 2 bases; unmatched bases: 11. The CDR3 length is 18 residues. CDR1 and CDR2 (germline): MNHEY, SVGAGI. CDR3 in DNA: TGTGCCAGCAGTTACTCCCTTGGACAGGGCAGAATAAACACTGAAGCTTTCTTT. Translation: CASSYSLGQGRINTEAFF.

This clonotype was picked up many times. V and J are TRBV6-2 or TRBV6-3 and TRBJ1-2; tentatively, D is TRBD1 (5 bases). CDR1 is MNHEY and CDR2 is SVGEGT in the germline V gene. Trimming took off 5 bases at V and 4 bases at J, with 20 bases between the two ends. The CDR3 totals 16 residues. This chain's CDR3 is CASSQRGARYGYGYTF. The CDR3 DNA reads TGTGCCAGCAGTCAACGCGGGGCGCGATATGGCTATGGCTACACCTTC.

This chain links TRBV20-1 with TRBJ1-1, with D possibly matching TRBD1 (6 bases). Trimming cost V 0 bases and J 6 bases, with 11 bases left between them. The CDR3 length is 13 residues. Germline V gives CDR1 DFQATT, CDR2 SNEGSKA (reference sequence). The CDR3 DNA is TGCAGTGCTAGAGACCGACAGGTTCCTGAAGCTTTCTTT. This encodes CSARDRQVPEAFF.

This clonotype was picked up many times. The chain links TRBV2 to TRBJ1-1; a weak D match, TRBD1 (5 bases). CDR3 length: 11 amino acids. Per the germline V gene, CDR1 is SNHLY and CDR2 is FYNNEI. Trimming stripped 8 bases from V and 4 bases from J, with 8 bases between. The CDR3: CASGGVTEAFF. Written as DNA, the CDR3 is TGTGCCAGCGGGGGAGTCACTGAAGCTTTCTTT.